The entry below gives a single TCR beta chain sequence along with its context. Its specificity is not known. CDR3 length: 15 residues. The germline V gene has CDR1 SGHVS and CDR2 FNYEAQ. Trimming pared 5 bases from V and 3 bases from J, leaving 17 bases between. TCR alpha and TCR beta cDNA libraries carrying sample barcodes and UMIs came from 5'RACE with constant-segment primers. MiXCR, run by TCRdb on the 5' RACE reads, gives a single entry per CDR3 protein. The table includes under 600,000 distinct CDR3 sequences, 20% to 25% detected once. The data derive from a study of T-cell memory formation after mild COVID-19. Study observations and caveats: Pre-infection memory carried some responding clones, suggesting that cross-reactive memory joined. For contracting clones, CD4+ ones sat mainly in CM and EM, CD8+ in EMRA. Whether second-wave clones peaking at day 37 were SARS-CoV-2 specific went unconfirmed.

The TCR comes from an adult woman who had mild COVID-19 (a few samples of this study predate the infection). Cell type and time point are not known. V is TRBV7-6 and J is TRBJ2-7, with a possible D match to TRBD2 (5 bases). Sequencing was done on a sample of PBMCs or a T cell subset sorted from them (not recorded which). CDR3 residues: CASSSSKIGDYEQYF. The CDR3 nucleotides read TGTGCCAGCAGCAGCTCCAAGATCGGGGACTACGAGCAGTACTTC.